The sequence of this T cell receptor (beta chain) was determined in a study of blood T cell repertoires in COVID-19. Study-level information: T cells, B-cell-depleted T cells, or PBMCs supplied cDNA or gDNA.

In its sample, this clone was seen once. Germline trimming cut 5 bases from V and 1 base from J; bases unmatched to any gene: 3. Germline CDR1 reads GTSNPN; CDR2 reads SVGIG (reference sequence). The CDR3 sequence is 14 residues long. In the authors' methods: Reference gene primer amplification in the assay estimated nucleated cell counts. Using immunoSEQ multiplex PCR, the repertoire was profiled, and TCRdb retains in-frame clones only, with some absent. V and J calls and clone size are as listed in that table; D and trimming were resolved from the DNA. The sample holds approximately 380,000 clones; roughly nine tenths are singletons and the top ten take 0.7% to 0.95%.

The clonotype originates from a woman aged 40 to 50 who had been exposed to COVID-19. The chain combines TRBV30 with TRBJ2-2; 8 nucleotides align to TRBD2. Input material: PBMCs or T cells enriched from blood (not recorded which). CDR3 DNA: TGTGCCTGGTCCGGGACTAGGAACACCGGGGAGCTGTTTTTT. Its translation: CAWSGTRNTGELFF.